This entry describes one TCR beta chain. Its antigen is still unknown. No much larger clonotype is one base removed from it; base qualities were not supplied. Each collaborating institution followed its own protocols to collect whole blood in K2EDTA tubes. For TCRbeta analysis, collaborator samples were shipped as frozen whole blood, as isolated PBMCs, or as DNA extracted from either sample type. These data come from a study of blood T cell repertoires in COVID-19 (dated by TCRdb to 2018 to 2020). In the study overall: Samples covering the acute and convalescent phases of COVID-19 were provided by collaborators in the United States, Italy and Spain. Sample metadata almost always included a de-identified subject ID, COVID-19 status, age in years and sex. Subjects who had been exposed to COVID-19, were actively infected with it, or had recovered from it provided the deeply sampled blood TCRbeta repertoires that made up the dataset. The repertoires were released in a freely available public database intended as a resource for research on the immune response to SARS-CoV-2. The material from the prospective study consisted of cDNA or gDNA derived from T cells, B-cell-depleted T cells, or PBMCs. Where available, HLA class I and class II types were taken from metadata supplied by the sample provider and were not determined by assay-based typing. The samples were drawn from two sources: the first 160 participants of the ongoing ImmuneRACE study, and fewer than 1,500 subjects contributed by 6 global collaborators.

Findings and caveats that apply to the study as a whole: The quantity of clinical and demographic metadata differed by source and by participant and was supplied without curation.

According to the germline V gene, CDR1 reads KGHDR and CDR2 reads SFDVKD. The CDR3 holds 15 amino acids from the cysteine to the phenylalanine. Of the read, only the CDR3 DNA is kept; its 45 bases are in frame from base 1. From V the trimming removes 6 bases and from J it removes 0 bases, while the gene matches leave 4 bases of the junction unaccounted for. TCRbeta CDR3 regions were amplified from genomic DNA by means of the immunoSEQ Assay, a bias-controlled multiplex PCR. The paper's data handling went like this. The number of nucleated cells in each sample was estimated by amplification of reference gene primers within the assay. Sequence reads were collapsed and filtered to measure the absolute abundance of every unique TCRbeta CDR3 rearrangement. For each sample, productive Simpson clonality was calculated by taking the square root of Simpson's diversity index across productive rearrangements. As stored in TCRdb, this immuneACCESS dataset retains in-frame rearrangements with V and J assigned. A fraction of the clones does not appear; measured against another copy, unresolved V genes explain less than half of the discrepancy, and the remainder lacks a known reason. The V and J calls and the clone size are those of that table, but D and trimming were determined from the DNA. The sample includes roughly 300,000 clones, with roughly 85% observed a single time. The top ten clones comprise roughly 14% of the sample.

Sequenced material: peripheral blood. This chain joins TRBV24-1 to TRBJ2-1, and 7 junctional nucleotides match TRBD1. This clonotype was obtained from a human donor in a cohort sampled during active COVID-19. The CDR3 amino acid sequence is: CATSRWDSSYNEQFF. The sequenced DNA is TGTGCCACCAGTCGCTGGGACAGCTCCTACAATGAGCAGTTCTTC.